These T cell receptor beta chains were read from a single sample in a study of blood T cell repertoires in COVID-19. Some clones are missing from TCRdb's copy, which holds only in-frame ones; the method was immunoSEQ multiplex PCR. The repertoire consists of about 98,000 clones, with more than 65% occurring once and the leading ten covering roughly 10%. The material sequenced was peripheral blood. These receptors originate from a woman of 80 years or more with acute or convalescent COVID-19. The CDR3 runs from the conserved cysteine through the conserved F or W. The D gene is left open where the match is weak. Rows may omit the clone size; those that give it use once, few, many or a size class.

size: -
V: TRBV11-2
length: 13
J: TRBJ1-2
D: -
DNA: TGTGCCAGCAGCTTAAGACTCAACTATGGCTACACCTTC
CDR3: CASSLRLNYGYTF

size: -
V: TRBV15
length: 15
J: TRBJ1-5
D: TRBD1
DNA: TGTGCCACCAGCAGAGATAAGGGACAGCATCAGCCCCAGCATTTT
CDR3: CATSRDKGQHQPQHF

size: -
V: TRBV29-1
length: 14
J: TRBJ1-1
D: TRBD1
DNA: TGCAGCGTTACAGGGGCCTCAGAGAACACTGAAGCTTTCTTT
CDR3: CSVTGASENTEAFF

size: -
V: TRBV10-3
length: 15
J: TRBJ2-3
D: TRBD1
DNA: TGTGCCATCAGTGAGGGGAACAGGGGTCCGGATACGCAGTATTTT
CDR3: CAISEGNRGPDTQYF

size: -
V: TRBV6-1
length: 14
J: TRBJ2-1
D: TRBD1
DNA: TGTGCCAGCAGTGAATGGTCAGGGGGAAATGAGCAGTTCTTC
CDR3: CASSEWSGGNEQFF

size: -
V: TRBV6-5
length: 12
J: TRBJ2-3
D: -
DNA: TGTGCCAGCCGGGGTGTCACAGATACGCAGTATTTT
CDR3: CASRGVTDTQYF

size: -
V: TRBV27
length: 14
J: TRBJ1-6
D: TRBD1
DNA: TGTGCCAGCGGACAGGCCCAAACGAGAACTTCCCTCCACTTT
CDR3: CASGQAQTRTSLHF

size: -
V: TRBV5-4
length: 18
J: TRBJ2-5
D: -
DNA: TGTGCCAGCAGCGTGGTCTTGACGGGGACGGGAACAGGGGAGACCCAGTACTTC
CDR3: CASSVVLTGTGTGETQYF

size: -
V: TRBV4-2
length: 13
J: TRBJ2-5
D: TRBD2
DNA: TGTGCCAGCAGCCAACAGCGGGGGGAGACCCAGTACTTC
CDR3: CASSQQRGETQYF

size: once
V: TRBV2
length: 16
J: TRBJ2-1
D: TRBD1
DNA: TGTGCCAGCAGTGGGTCAACAGGGGGAAGCTACAATGAGCAGTTCTTC
CDR3: CASSGSTGGSYNEQFF

size: -
V: TRBV7-2
length: 19
J: TRBJ2-7
D: TRBD1
DNA: TGTGCCAGCAGCTTAGCATATGCCGGGACAGGGATCAGCTCCTACGAGCAGTACTTC
CDR3: CASSLAYAGTGISSYEQYF

size: -
V: TRBV2
length: 13
J: TRBJ1-4
D: -
DNA: TGTGCCAGCAACTCGGGGACTGATGAAAAACTGTTTTTT
CDR3: CASNSGTDEKLFF

size: -
V: TRBV13
length: 14
J: TRBJ1-3
D: -
DNA: TGTGCCAGCAGCCCGTATGGGGGGGGAGACACCATATATTTT
CDR3: CASSPYGGGDTIYF

size: -
V: TRBV2
length: 14
J: TRBJ1-6
D: TRBD1
DNA: TGTGCCAGCAGCGGGGACAGTACTAATTCACCCCTCCACTTT
CDR3: CASSGDSTNSPLHF

size: -
V: TRBV11-2
length: 15
J: TRBJ2-7
D: -
DNA: TGTGCCAGCAGCGGAGGGGGCAGGGGAAGCGACGAGCAGTACTTC
CDR3: CASSGGGRGSDEQYF

size: -
V: TRBV14
length: 14
J: TRBJ1-1
D: -
DNA: TGTGCCAGCAGCCCACGGGGGGGGTGGACTGAAGCTTTCTTT
CDR3: CASSPRGGWTEAFF

size: -
V: TRBV5-6
length: 14
J: TRBJ1-5
D: -
DNA: TGTGCCAGCAGCGGCCAGAATAGCAATCAGCCCCAGCATTTT
CDR3: CASSGQNSNQPQHF

size: -
V: TRBV6-5
length: 12
J: TRBJ1-5
D: TRBD1
DNA: TGTGCCAGCGGACAGGGGGTTCAGCCCCAGCATTTT
CDR3: CASGQGVQPQHF

size: once
V: TRBV9
length: 15
J: TRBJ1-4
D: TRBD1
DNA: TGTGCCGGTGGACAGGAGTGGGGTTCGGTTGAAAAACTGTTTTTT
CDR3: CAGGQEWGSVEKLFF

size: -
V: TRBV4-3
length: 14
J: TRBJ1-5
D: TRBD1
DNA: TGCGCCAGCAGCCAAGATGACAGGGTTCAGCCCCAGCATTTT
CDR3: CASSQDDRVQPQHF

size: -
V: TRBV3-1/TRBV3-2
length: 14
J: TRBJ1-1
D: TRBD1
DNA: TGTGCCAGCAGCCTGGGACAGATGAACACTGAAGCTTTCTTT
CDR3: CASSLGQMNTEAFF

size: -
V: TRBV28
length: 13
J: TRBJ1-2
D: -
DNA: TGTGCCAGCAGTTTCAGGGCTAACTATGGCTACACCTTC
CDR3: CASSFRANYGYTF